This is a list of T cell receptor beta chains from one sample in a study of blood T cell repertoires in COVID-19. Measured with immunoSEQ multiplex PCR; TCRdb has only the in-frame clones, and not every one. The table records under 110,000 clones, around 75% of them present only once. Sample: peripheral blood. These receptors all come from a human donor with acute or convalescent COVID-19. The donor label of this sample is uncertain. CDR3s include the opening cysteine and the closing phenylalanine or tryptophan. The D gene is left open where the match is weak. Expanded clones are given a class, and other clones once, few, many or no size at all.

v_gene: TRBV19; j_gene: TRBJ1-4; abundance: .; d_gene: TRBD1; CDR3nt: TGTGCCAGTAGCAGGGGGAATGAAAAACTGTTTTTT; CDR3aa: CASSRGNEKLFF
v_gene: TRBV3-1/TRBV3-2; j_gene: TRBJ1-2; abundance: .; d_gene: .; CDR3nt: TGTGCCAGCAGCCATGGTAGGTCGGGCTATGGCTACACCTTC; CDR3aa: CASSHGRSGYGYTF
v_gene: TRBV7-8; j_gene: TRBJ2-2; abundance: .; d_gene: .; CDR3nt: TGTGCCAGCAGCTTCGGGGAAACCGGGGAGCTGTTTTTT; CDR3aa: CASSFGETGELFF
v_gene: TRBV6-1; j_gene: TRBJ1-2; abundance: once; d_gene: .; CDR3nt: TGTGCCAGCAGTTTCGGGGAGTATGGCTACACCTTC; CDR3aa: CASSFGEYGYTF
v_gene: TRBV9; j_gene: TRBJ1-1; abundance: many; d_gene: .; CDR3nt: TGTGCCAGCAGCGGTAGAACTACACAGAACACTGAAGCTTTCTTT; CDR3aa: CASSGRTTQNTEAFF
v_gene: TRBV27; j_gene: TRBJ1-2; abundance: .; d_gene: TRBD1; CDR3nt: TGTGCCAGCAGTTTATCGCAGGGGGCTGGCTATGGCTACACCTTC; CDR3aa: CASSLSQGAGYGYTF
v_gene: TRBV12-3/TRBV12-4; j_gene: TRBJ1-2; abundance: .; d_gene: .; CDR3nt: TGTGCCAGCAGTTTGGGACTCAACTATGGCTACACCTTC; CDR3aa: CASSLGLNYGYTF
v_gene: TRBV27; j_gene: TRBJ2-5; abundance: .; d_gene: TRBD1; CDR3nt: TGTGCCAGCAGTTCCCGCCGGACAGGAGAGACCCAGTACTTC; CDR3aa: CASSSRRTGETQYF
v_gene: TRBV7-8; j_gene: TRBJ1-2; abundance: few; d_gene: .; CDR3nt: TGTGCCAGCAGCTTACGGGGGGCTGAGGGCTACACCTTC; CDR3aa: CASSLRGAEGYTF
v_gene: TRBV7-8; j_gene: TRBJ1-1; abundance: .; d_gene: TRBD1; CDR3nt: TGTGCCAGCAGCCTAAGACAGGGGGCACGGAACACTGAAGCTTTCTTT; CDR3aa: CASSLRQGARNTEAFF
v_gene: TRBV4-1; j_gene: TRBJ1-4; abundance: .; d_gene: .; CDR3nt: TGCGCCAGCAGCCCATCAGGGTTGCAAACTAATGAAAAACTGTTTTTT; CDR3aa: CASSPSGLQTNEKLFF
v_gene: TRBV10-2; j_gene: TRBJ1-2; abundance: .; d_gene: TRBD1; CDR3nt: TGCGCCAGCAGTGACCGGACAGGGCAGGGCTATGGCTACACCTTC; CDR3aa: CASSDRTGQGYGYTF
v_gene: TRBV30; j_gene: TRBJ1-1; abundance: .; d_gene: .; CDR3nt: TGTGCCTGGTGGACAGCGATTGAAGCTTTCTTT; CDR3aa: CAWWTAIEAFF
v_gene: TRBV29-1; j_gene: TRBJ2-7; abundance: .; d_gene: TRBD2; CDR3nt: TGCAGCGTTGTCCCGGAGACCGGGACTAGCGGGGCCCCCTACGAGCAGTACTTC; CDR3aa: CSVVPETGTSGAPYEQYF
v_gene: TRBV29-1; j_gene: TRBJ1-2; abundance: .; d_gene: TRBD1; CDR3nt: TGCAGCGTTACGCAGGGGGGCTATGGCTACACCTTC; CDR3aa: CSVTQGGYGYTF
v_gene: TRBV6-5; j_gene: TRBJ2-2; abundance: .; d_gene: .; CDR3nt: TGTGCCAGCAGTTACGGGGCTCTGAACACCGGGGAGCTGTTTTTT; CDR3aa: CASSYGALNTGELFF
v_gene: TRBV6-5; j_gene: TRBJ2-7; abundance: .; d_gene: .; CDR3nt: TGTGCCAGCAGTTACCGAGGACTTGAGGAGCAGTACTTC; CDR3aa: CASSYRGLEEQYF
v_gene: TRBV5-1; j_gene: TRBJ1-1; abundance: .; d_gene: .; CDR3nt: TGCGCCAGCAGCTTTGAGACAGCCCCCGTAAACACTGAAGCTTTCTTT; CDR3aa: CASSFETAPVNTEAFF
v_gene: TRBV7-2; j_gene: TRBJ1-3; abundance: .; d_gene: .; CDR3nt: TGTGCCAGCAGCTTACGGGGGAGCTCTGGAAACACCATATATTTT; CDR3aa: CASSLRGSSGNTIYF
v_gene: TRBV29-1; j_gene: TRBJ1-4; abundance: .; d_gene: .; CDR3nt: TGCAGCGTTTCCCGCCAGGGCCCAAAACTGTTTTTT; CDR3aa: CSVSRQGPKLFF
v_gene: TRBV5-1; j_gene: TRBJ1-4; abundance: .; d_gene: .; CDR3nt: TGCGCCAGCAGGGAGGGGCCCAATGAAAAACTGTTTTTT; CDR3aa: CASREGPNEKLFF
v_gene: TRBV19; j_gene: TRBJ2-5; abundance: .; d_gene: .; CDR3nt: TGTGCCAGTAGTATATCCCGGGACTGGGAGACCCAGTACTTC; CDR3aa: CASSISRDWETQYF
v_gene: TRBV6-1; j_gene: TRBJ2-7; abundance: few; d_gene: .; CDR3nt: TGTGCCAGCAGTGAACAGCGTTCCTACGAGCAGTACTTC; CDR3aa: CASSEQRSYEQYF
v_gene: TRBV3-1/TRBV3-2; j_gene: TRBJ2-3; abundance: .; d_gene: TRBD2; CDR3nt: TGTGCCAGCAGCCAAGACCCTCTCCTAGCGGGGAGCACAGATACGCAGTATTTT; CDR3aa: CASSQDPLLAGSTDTQYF
v_gene: TRBV7-3; j_gene: TRBJ1-6; abundance: .; d_gene: .; CDR3nt: TGTGCCAGCAGCAAGGAAGGCGGGACGAACTCACCCCTCCACTTT; CDR3aa: CASSKEGGTNSPLHF
v_gene: TRBV7-2; j_gene: TRBJ2-5; abundance: .; d_gene: TRBD2; CDR3nt: TGTGCCAGCAGCGATAGCGGGGGTGGAGAGACCCAGTACTTC; CDR3aa: CASSDSGGGETQYF
v_gene: TRBV9; j_gene: TRBJ2-1; abundance: .; d_gene: .; CDR3nt: TGTGCCAGCAGCACACCCAGTAGGGGGGGCTCCTACAATGAGCAGTTCTTC; CDR3aa: CASSTPSRGGSYNEQFF
v_gene: TRBV30; j_gene: TRBJ1-2; abundance: .; d_gene: .; CDR3nt: TGTGCCTGGAATAGGGGAAGAACAAACTATGGCTACACCTTC; CDR3aa: CAWNRGRTNYGYTF
v_gene: TRBV7-9; j_gene: TRBJ1-2; abundance: .; d_gene: .; CDR3nt: TGTGCCAGCAGCTTAGGAGGTTACTTCTATGGCTACACCTTC; CDR3aa: CASSLGGYFYGYTF
v_gene: TRBV30; j_gene: TRBJ2-1; abundance: .; d_gene: TRBD2; CDR3nt: TGTGCCCTAGAAGGCGGGGGGTGGGATGAGCAGTTCTTC; CDR3aa: CALEGGGWDEQFF
v_gene: TRBV5-1; j_gene: TRBJ2-7; abundance: once; d_gene: .; CDR3nt: TGCGCCAGCAGCACCGACGGGATGGGGGAGCAGTACTTC; CDR3aa: CASSTDGMGEQYF
v_gene: TRBV4-1; j_gene: TRBJ1-2; abundance: .; d_gene: TRBD1; CDR3nt: TGCGCCAGCAGCCAAGCGGACAGGGATGATGGCTACACCTTC; CDR3aa: CASSQADRDDGYTF
v_gene: TRBV28; j_gene: TRBJ1-2; abundance: .; d_gene: TRBD1; CDR3nt: TGTGCCAGCAGTCCCCGGGACAGCCCTTTTAACTATGGCTACACCTTC; CDR3aa: CASSPRDSPFNYGYTF
v_gene: TRBV6-5; j_gene: TRBJ1-6; abundance: .; d_gene: .; CDR3nt: TGTGCCAGCAGTTACTCTGACAGTTCACTCCTCCACTTT; CDR3aa: CASSYSDSSLLHF
v_gene: TRBV19; j_gene: TRBJ1-4; abundance: .; d_gene: TRBD1; CDR3nt: TGTGCCAGTAACAGGGGAGATGAAAAACTGTTTTTT; CDR3aa: CASNRGDEKLFF
v_gene: TRBV30; j_gene: TRBJ1-1; abundance: .; d_gene: TRBD1; CDR3nt: TGTGCCTGGAGGTTCACAGGGGGCTTCTATAGCACTGAAGCTTTCTTT; CDR3aa: CAWRFTGGFYSTEAFF
v_gene: TRBV5-1; j_gene: TRBJ1-2; abundance: .; d_gene: TRBD1; CDR3nt: TGCGCCAGCAGCGGCGCCGGGACAGGCCCCTATGGCTACACCTTC; CDR3aa: CASSGAGTGPYGYTF
v_gene: TRBV29-1; j_gene: TRBJ1-1; abundance: .; d_gene: TRBD1; CDR3nt: TGCAGCGTTCAAACCAGGGACAGGTGGAACACTGAAGCTTTCTTT; CDR3aa: CSVQTRDRWNTEAFF
v_gene: TRBV29-1; j_gene: TRBJ1-2; abundance: .; d_gene: TRBD1; CDR3nt: TGCAGCGTTTCCCCAACAGGGGGCTGGGGTGGCTACACCTTC; CDR3aa: CSVSPTGGWGGYTF
v_gene: TRBV5-4; j_gene: TRBJ1-2; abundance: once; d_gene: .; CDR3nt: TGTGCCAGCAGCCCGGGACTTCTTGGCTACACCTTC; CDR3aa: CASSPGLLGYTF
v_gene: TRBV7-2; j_gene: TRBJ2-2; abundance: .; d_gene: TRBD1; CDR3nt: TGTGCCAGCAGCCCTCCGTTATACAGGGGCCCTGTGGCCGGGGAGCTGTTTTTT; CDR3aa: CASSPPLYRGPVAGELFF
v_gene: TRBV7-6; j_gene: TRBJ2-1; abundance: .; d_gene: TRBD2; CDR3nt: TGTGCCAGCAGCCCAGCTAGCGGGGGGCCGTCCAATGAGCAGTTCTTC; CDR3aa: CASSPASGGPSNEQFF
v_gene: TRBV18; j_gene: TRBJ1-5; abundance: few; d_gene: .; CDR3nt: TGTGCCAGCTCACCACCGGGGGGAAATCAGCCCCAGCATTTT; CDR3aa: CASSPPGGNQPQHF
v_gene: TRBV7-6; j_gene: TRBJ2-1; abundance: .; d_gene: .; CDR3nt: TGTGCCAGCAGCTTAGTAGGGCTAGCGAACTACAATGAGCAGTTCTTC; CDR3aa: CASSLVGLANYNEQFF
v_gene: TRBV29-1; j_gene: TRBJ1-1; abundance: few; d_gene: .; CDR3nt: TGCAGCGTTGAAGGGGAGGGGTATGACACTGAAGCTTTCTTT; CDR3aa: CSVEGEGYDTEAFF
v_gene: TRBV10-3; j_gene: TRBJ2-3; abundance: many; d_gene: .; CDR3nt: TGTGCCATCAAAGGGAGCTTCAGCACAGATACGCAGTATTTT; CDR3aa: CAIKGSFSTDTQYF